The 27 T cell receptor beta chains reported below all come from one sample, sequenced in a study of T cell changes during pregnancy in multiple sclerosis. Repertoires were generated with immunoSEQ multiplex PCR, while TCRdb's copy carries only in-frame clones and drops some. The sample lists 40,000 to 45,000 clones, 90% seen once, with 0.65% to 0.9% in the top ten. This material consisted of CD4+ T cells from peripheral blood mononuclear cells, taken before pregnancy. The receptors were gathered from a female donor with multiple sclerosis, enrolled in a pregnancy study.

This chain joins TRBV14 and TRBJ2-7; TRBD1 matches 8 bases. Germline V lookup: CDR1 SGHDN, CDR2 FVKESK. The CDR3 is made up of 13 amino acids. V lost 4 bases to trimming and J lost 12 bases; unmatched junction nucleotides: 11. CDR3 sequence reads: CASSLGQGLRWYF. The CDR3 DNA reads TGTGCCAGCAGCCTCGGACAGGGCCTCAGGTGGTACTTC.

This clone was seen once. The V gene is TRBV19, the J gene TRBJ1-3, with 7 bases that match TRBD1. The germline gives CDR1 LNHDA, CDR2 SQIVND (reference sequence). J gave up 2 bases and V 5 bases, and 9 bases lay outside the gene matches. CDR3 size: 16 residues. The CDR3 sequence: CASSPGGTATGNTIYF. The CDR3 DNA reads TGTGCCAGTAGTCCGGGAGGGACAGCAACTGGAAACACCATATATTTT.

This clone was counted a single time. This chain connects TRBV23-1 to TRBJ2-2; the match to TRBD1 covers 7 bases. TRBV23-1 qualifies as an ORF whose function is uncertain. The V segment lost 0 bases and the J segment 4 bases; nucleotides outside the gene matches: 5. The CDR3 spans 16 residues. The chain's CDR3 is CASSQSWTGLTGELFF. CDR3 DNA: TGCGCCAGCAGTCAATCGTGGACAGGTCTCACCGGGGAGCTGTTTTTT.

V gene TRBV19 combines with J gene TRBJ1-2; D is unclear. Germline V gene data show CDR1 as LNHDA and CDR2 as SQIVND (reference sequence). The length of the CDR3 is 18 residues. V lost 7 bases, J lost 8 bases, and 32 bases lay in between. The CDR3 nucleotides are TGTGCCAGTACCCAGTTTGGTGGGAGACCGCGTCAAGAGTTCGGCTACACCTTC. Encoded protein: CASTQFGGRPRQEFGYTF.

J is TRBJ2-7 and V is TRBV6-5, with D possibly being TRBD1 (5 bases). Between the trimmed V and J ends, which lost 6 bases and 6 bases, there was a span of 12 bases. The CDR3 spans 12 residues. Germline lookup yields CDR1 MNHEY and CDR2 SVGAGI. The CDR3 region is CASRRTSGEQYF. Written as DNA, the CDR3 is TGTGCCAGCAGAAGGACATCGGGCGAGCAGTACTTC.

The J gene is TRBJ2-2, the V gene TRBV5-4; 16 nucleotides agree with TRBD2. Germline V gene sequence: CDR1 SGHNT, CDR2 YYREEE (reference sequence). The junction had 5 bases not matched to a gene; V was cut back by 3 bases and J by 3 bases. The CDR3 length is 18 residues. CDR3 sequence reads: CASSSGTSGGGYTGELFF. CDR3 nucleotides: TGTGCCAGCAGCTCCGGGACTAGCGGGGGGGGGTACACCGGGGAGCTGTTTTTT.

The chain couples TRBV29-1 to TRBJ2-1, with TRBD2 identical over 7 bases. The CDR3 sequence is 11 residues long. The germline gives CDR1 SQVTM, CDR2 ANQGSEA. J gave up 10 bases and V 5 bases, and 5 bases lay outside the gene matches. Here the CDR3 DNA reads TGCAGCGTTCTTCTAGCGGTCGAGCAGTTCTTC. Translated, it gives CSVLLAVEQFF.

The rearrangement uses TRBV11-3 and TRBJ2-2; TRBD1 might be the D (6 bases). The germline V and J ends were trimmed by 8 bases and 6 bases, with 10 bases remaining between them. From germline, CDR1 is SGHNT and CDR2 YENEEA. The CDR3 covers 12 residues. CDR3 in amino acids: CASEGTPGELFF. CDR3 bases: TGTGCCAGCGAGGGGACACCCGGGGAGCTGTTTTTT. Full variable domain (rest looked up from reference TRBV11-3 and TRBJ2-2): EAGVVQSPRYKIIEKKQPVAFWCNPISGHNTLYWYLQNLGQGPELLIRYENEEAVDDSQLPKDRFSAERLKGVDSTLKIQPAELGDSAVYLCASEGTPGELFFGEGSRLTVL.

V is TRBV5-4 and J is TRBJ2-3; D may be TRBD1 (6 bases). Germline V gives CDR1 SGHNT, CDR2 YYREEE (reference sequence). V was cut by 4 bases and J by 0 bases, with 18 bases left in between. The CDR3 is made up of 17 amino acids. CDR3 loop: CASSGRLQGPSTDTQYF. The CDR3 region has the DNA TGTGCCAGCAGCGGTCGACTACAGGGCCCTAGCACAGATACGCAGTATTTT. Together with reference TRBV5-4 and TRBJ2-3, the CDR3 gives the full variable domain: ETGVTQSPTHLIKTRGQQVTLRCSSQSGHNTVSWYQQALGQGPQFIFQYYREEENGRGNFPPRFSGLQFPNYSSELNVNALELDDSALYLCASSGRLQGPSTDTQYFGPGTRLTVL.

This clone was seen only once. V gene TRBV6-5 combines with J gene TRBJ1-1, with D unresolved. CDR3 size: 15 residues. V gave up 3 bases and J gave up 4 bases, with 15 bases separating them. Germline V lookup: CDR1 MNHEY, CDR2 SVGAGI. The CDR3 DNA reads TGTGCCAGCAGTTATGTCGGAGGATGGGGCACTGAAGCTTTCTTT. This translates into CASSYVGGWGTEAFF.

The CDR3 DNA sequence: TGTGCCTGGAGGGACAGCTCTGGGGCCAACGTCCTGACTTTC. This codes for CAWRDSSGANVLTF. V usage is TRBV30 and J usage is TRBJ2-6, with D perhaps matching TRBD1 (6 bases). This CDR3 region has 14 residues. The germline V gene has CDR1 GTSNPN and CDR2 SVGIG (reference sequence). The germline V and J ends were trimmed by 3 bases and 0 bases, with 6 bases remaining between them.

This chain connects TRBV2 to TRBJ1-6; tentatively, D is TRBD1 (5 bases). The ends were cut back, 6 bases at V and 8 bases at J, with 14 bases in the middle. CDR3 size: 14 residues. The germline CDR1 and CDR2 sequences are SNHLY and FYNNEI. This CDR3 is CASRGAGLDSPLHF. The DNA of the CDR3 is TGTGCCAGCAGAGGGGCAGGGCTTGATTCACCCCTCCACTTT.

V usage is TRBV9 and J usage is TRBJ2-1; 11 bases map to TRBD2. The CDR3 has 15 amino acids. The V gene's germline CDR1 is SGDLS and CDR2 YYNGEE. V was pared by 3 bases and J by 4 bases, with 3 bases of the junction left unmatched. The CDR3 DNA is TGTGCCAGCAGCGCCGGGACTAGCGGTTACAATGAGCAGTTCTTC. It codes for CASSAGTSGYNEQFF.

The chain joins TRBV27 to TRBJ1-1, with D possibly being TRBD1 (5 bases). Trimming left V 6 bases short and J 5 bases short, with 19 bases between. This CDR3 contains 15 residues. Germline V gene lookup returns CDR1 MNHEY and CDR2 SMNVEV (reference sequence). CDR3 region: CASSGHGQPKTEAFF. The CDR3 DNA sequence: TGTGCCAGCAGCGGACATGGGCAGCCGAAGACTGAAGCTTTCTTT.

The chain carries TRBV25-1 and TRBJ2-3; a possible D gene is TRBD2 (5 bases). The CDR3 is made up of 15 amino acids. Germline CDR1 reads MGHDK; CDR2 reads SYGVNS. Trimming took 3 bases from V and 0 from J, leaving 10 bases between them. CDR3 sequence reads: CASSEQRPSTDTQYF. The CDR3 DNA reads TGTGCCAGCAGTGAGCAGCGGCCAAGCACAGATACGCAGTATTTT.

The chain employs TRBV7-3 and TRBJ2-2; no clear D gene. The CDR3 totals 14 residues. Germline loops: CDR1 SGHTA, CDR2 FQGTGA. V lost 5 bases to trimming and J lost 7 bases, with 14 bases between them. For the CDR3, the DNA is TGTGCCAGCAGCCCCCGGGTGGTTAACGGGGAGCTGTTTTTT. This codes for CASSPRVVNGELFF.

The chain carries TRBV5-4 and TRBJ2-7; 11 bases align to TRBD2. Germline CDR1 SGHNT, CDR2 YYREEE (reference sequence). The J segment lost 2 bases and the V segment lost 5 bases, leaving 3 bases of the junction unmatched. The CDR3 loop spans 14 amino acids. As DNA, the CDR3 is TGTGCCAGCAGGCTAGCGGGGGGCCCCTACGAGCAGTACTTC. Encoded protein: CASRLAGGPYEQYF.

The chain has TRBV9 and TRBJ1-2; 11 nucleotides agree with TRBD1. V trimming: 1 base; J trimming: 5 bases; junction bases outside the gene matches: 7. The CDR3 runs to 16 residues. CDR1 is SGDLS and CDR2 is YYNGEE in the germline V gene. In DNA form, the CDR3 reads TGTGCCAGCAGCGTAAGCCCCGGACAGGGGGCTTATGGCTACACCTTC. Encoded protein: CASSVSPGQGAYGYTF.

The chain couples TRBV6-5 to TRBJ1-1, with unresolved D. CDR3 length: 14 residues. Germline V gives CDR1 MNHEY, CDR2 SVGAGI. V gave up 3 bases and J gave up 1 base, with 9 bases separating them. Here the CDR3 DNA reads TGTGCCAGCAGTTATAGGCGCGGGAACACTGAAGCTTTCTTT. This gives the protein CASSYRRGNTEAFF.

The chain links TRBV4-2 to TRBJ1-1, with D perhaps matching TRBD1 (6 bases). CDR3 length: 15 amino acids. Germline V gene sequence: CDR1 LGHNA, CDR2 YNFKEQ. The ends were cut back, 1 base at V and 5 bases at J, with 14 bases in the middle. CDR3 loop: CASSQGGGGGTEAFF. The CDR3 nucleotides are TGTGCCAGCAGCCAAGGGGGGGGAGGGGGAACTGAAGCTTTCTTT.

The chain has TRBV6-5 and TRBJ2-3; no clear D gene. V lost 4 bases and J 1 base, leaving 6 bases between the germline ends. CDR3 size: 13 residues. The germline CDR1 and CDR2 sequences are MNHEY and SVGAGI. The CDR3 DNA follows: TGTGCCAGCAGTTCCCGGGGCACAGATACGCAGTATTTT. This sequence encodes CASSSRGTDTQYF.

The CDR3 loop is CASSGLAVLERDTQYF. CDR3 DNA sequence: TGTGCCAGCAGCGGACTAGCAGTGCTGGAAAGGGATACGCAGTATTTT. The chain joins TRBV11-2 to TRBJ2-3; 8 bases line up with TRBD2. There are 16 residues in the CDR3. The germline V gene has CDR1 SGHAT and CDR2 FQNNGV. J lost 6 bases, V lost 5 bases, and 13 bases had no gene match.

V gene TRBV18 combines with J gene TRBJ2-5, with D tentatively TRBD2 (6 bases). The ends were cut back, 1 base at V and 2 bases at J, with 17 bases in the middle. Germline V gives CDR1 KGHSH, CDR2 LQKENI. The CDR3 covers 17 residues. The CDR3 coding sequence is TGTGCCAGCTCACCACTATCGGGGGTACCTATGCAAGAGACCCAGTACTTC. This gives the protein CASSPLSGVPMQETQYF.

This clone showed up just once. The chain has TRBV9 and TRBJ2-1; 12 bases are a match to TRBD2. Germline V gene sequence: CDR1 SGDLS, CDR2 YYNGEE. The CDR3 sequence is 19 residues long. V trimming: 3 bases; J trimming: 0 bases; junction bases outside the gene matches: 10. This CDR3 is CASSARWTSGKSSYNEQFF. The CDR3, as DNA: TGTGCCAGCAGCGCACGCTGGACTAGCGGGAAGAGCTCCTACAATGAGCAGTTCTTC. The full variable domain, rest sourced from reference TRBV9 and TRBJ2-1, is DSGVTQTPKHLITATGQRVTLRCSPRSGDLSVYWYQQSLDQGLQFLIQYYNGEERAKGNILERFSAQQFPDLHSELNLSSLELGDSALYFCASSARWTSGKSSYNEQFFGPGTRLTVL.

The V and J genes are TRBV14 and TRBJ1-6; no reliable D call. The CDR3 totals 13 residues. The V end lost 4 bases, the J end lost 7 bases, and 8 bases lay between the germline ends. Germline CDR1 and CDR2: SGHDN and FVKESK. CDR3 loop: CASSPGGNSPLHF. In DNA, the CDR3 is TGTGCCAGCAGCCCCGGAGGGAATTCACCCCTCCACTTT.

The CDR3, as DNA: TGCGCCAGCAGCCAAACACCTACTCGGGGGTCTAGCACAGATACGCAGTATTTT. The encoded protein is CASSQTPTRGSSTDTQYF. This rearrangement joins TRBV4-1 to TRBJ2-3; D may be TRBD2 (6 bases). Per the germline V gene, CDR1 is MGHRA and CDR2 is YSYEKL. V lost 2 bases to trimming and J lost 0 bases, with 18 bases between them. CDR3 length: 18 amino acids.

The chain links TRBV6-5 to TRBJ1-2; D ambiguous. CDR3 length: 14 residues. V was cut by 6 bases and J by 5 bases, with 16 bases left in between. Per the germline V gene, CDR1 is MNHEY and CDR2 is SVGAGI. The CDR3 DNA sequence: TGTGCCAGCAGACACGGGAACCCTGAATATGGCTACACCTTC. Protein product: CASRHGNPEYGYTF.